The clone carrying this TCR beta chain has ten or more counts. Its antigen is as yet unknown. This sample was taken from a study of response to subunit inactivated influenza vaccine. Study-wide results and caveats: New T cells are recruited in small numbers by each seasonal influenza vaccination, according to the authors' suggestion.

Each CDR3 protein is one row after TCRdb ran MiXCR on the RT-PCR reads. This repertoire shows around 650,000 distinct CDR3 sequences, 15% to 18% found once; its top ten account for 11%. Germline V gene sequence: CDR1 MGHRA, CDR2 YSYEKL. The V segment lost 4 bases and the J segment 1 base; nucleotides outside the gene matches: 0. The CDR3 sequence is 14 residues long. The clonotype originates from a man aged 45-65 years who received an inactivated influenza vaccine. This chain uses TRBV4-1 with TRBJ2-3; 9 bases match TRBD2. Sequences were derived from PBMCs from blood, sampled 11 to 12 days after vaccination. The CDR3 coding sequence is TGCGCCAGCAGCCGACTAGCGGGCACAGATACGCAGTATTTT. The encoded protein is CASSRLAGTDTQYF.